This TCR beta chain was captured in a study of blood T cell repertoires in COVID-19. This clone was observed a handful of times. The germline CDR1 and CDR2 sequences are MNHNS and SASEGT. J was trimmed by 0 bases and V by 3 bases; bases with no gene match: 4. The CDR3 is made up of 16 amino acids. Measured with immunoSEQ multiplex PCR; TCRdb has only the in-frame clones, and not every one. The table includes about 200,000 clones, roughly 77% detected once. The TCR comes from a woman aged 40 to 50 with COVID-19, enrolled during active disease. The sample taken for sequencing was peripheral blood. The rearrangement uses TRBV6-1 and TRBJ2-3; 9 bases are shared with TRBD2. Here the CDR3 DNA reads TGTGCCAGCAGTGAGCGGGGGGGACTTAGCACAGATACGCAGTATTTT. Its protein is CASSERGGLSTDTQYF.